This T cell receptor (beta chain) was identified in a study of beta chain features in type 1 diabetes. Study-wide background: Approximately 100 million sorted cells were examined across all samples. Broader study findings: Cells carrying high TCR expression could end up over-represented when cDNA is sequenced. Naive, central memory and Treg TCRB repertoires appeared more alike in patients than in healthy donors. A moderate, significant TCRB CDR3 shortening appeared in type 1 diabetes across four CD4+ subsets.

Expressed TCRB transcripts were sequenced, since all the RNA that had been isolated was reverse transcribed. Produced via immunoSEQ multiplex PCR; TCRdb's table is partial and in-frame only. The sample shows under 500,000 clones, over 25% of them seen only once. The germline CDR1 and CDR2 sequences are SQVTM and ANQGSEA. This CDR3 has 10 amino acids. V dropped 4 bases and J dropped 10 bases, with 10 bases sitting between them. To note about this clone: As yet, its antigen is unknown.

This sequence was found in a man younger than 35 in good health. The chain is built from TRBV29-1 and TRBJ1-1; D is uncertain. Sequencing was done on a sample of naive CD4+ T cells from blood. The CDR3 reads CSVGTVVAFF. CDR3 DNA: TGCAGCGTTGGAACGGTTGTAGCTTTCTTT.